The sequence of this T cell receptor (beta chain) was determined in a study of Graves' ophthalmopathy and Graves' hyperthyroidism. Amplifying from RNA transcripts, the study obtained TCR beta CDR3 regions. RT-PCR in the first round used HTBI primers; a second-round multiplex PCR followed. TCRdb analysed the multiplex PCR reads with MiXCR anew, one entry per CDR3 protein. The repertoire holds about 160,000 distinct CDR3 sequences, 39% seen once, with 8% to 9% in the top ten. Study-wide points: Between ophthalmopathy and stable hyperthyroidism, a 13-signature model drew a separation with 87.88% sensitivity and roughly 80% specificity. The blood repertoire also included most expanded thyroid clonotypes above 0.001 frequency.

At least ten counts were recorded for this clonotype. The antigen remains undetermined. Lactation, pregnancy, uncontrolled infections and other autoimmune diseases were all grounds for excluding patients. Diagnosis used clinical symptoms, serum thyroxine, TRAb, thyroid ultrasound and orbital computed tomography. The sample taken for sequencing was peripheral blood. The source is a man aged 25 to 40 with Graves' ophthalmopathy.

The CDR3: CATSDSGQGATGELFF. The CDR3 DNA reads as TGTGCCACCAGTGATTCCGGACAGGGGGCCACCGGGGAGCTGTTTTTT. This chain joins TRBV24-1 and TRBJ2-2; 11 bases line up with TRBD1. The length of the CDR3 is 16 residues. Germline loops: CDR1 KGHDR, CDR2 SFDVKD. V shed 2 bases and J 4 bases; nucleotides not matched to a gene: 2.